The sequence of this TCR beta chain was determined in a study of T cell repertoires in cytomegalovirus infection. This clonotype was seen repeatedly, ten times or more. Via MiXCR, TCRdb re-called the reads, giving one row per CDR3 protein. The sample shows about 320,000 distinct CDR3 sequences, 9.5% of them seen only once. The source is a human donor in good health (CMV status not recorded). Some clones in this sample may be carry-over from other donors' samples. What was sequenced was PBMCs.

The CDR3 DNA is TGTGCCAGCAGCTTATACGGGGCAAATCAGCCCCAGCATTTT. Its translation is CASSLYGANQPQHF. This chain joins TRBV7-6 and TRBJ1-5; weak D call: TRBD1 (5 bases). This CDR3 comprises 14 residues. V was cut by 2 bases and J by 4 bases, with 9 bases left in between. Germline CDR1 is SGHVS and CDR2 is FNYEAQ.